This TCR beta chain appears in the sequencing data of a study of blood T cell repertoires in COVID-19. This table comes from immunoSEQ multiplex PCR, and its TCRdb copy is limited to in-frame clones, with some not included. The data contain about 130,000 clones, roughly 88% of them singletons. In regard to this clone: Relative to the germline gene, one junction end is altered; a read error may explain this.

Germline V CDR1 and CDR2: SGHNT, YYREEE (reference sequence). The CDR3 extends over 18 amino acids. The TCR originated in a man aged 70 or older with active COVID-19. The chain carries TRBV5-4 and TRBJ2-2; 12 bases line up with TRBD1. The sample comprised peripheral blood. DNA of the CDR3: TGTGCCAGCAGCACCGGGACAGGGGGCGCGTCGAAAACCGGGGAGCTGTTTTTT. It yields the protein CASSTGTGGASKTGELFF.